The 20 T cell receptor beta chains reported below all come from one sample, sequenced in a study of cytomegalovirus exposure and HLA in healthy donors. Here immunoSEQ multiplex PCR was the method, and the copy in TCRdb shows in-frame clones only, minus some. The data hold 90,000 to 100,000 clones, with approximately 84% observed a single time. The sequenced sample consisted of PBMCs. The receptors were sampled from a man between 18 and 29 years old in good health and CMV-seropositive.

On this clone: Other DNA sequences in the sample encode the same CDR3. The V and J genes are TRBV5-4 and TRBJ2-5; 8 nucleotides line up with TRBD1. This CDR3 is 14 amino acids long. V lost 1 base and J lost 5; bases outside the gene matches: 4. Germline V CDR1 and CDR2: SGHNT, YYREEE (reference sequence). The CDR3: CASSLQGAVETQYF. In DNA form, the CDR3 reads TGTGCCAGCAGCTTGCAGGGGGCGGTGGAGACCCAGTACTTC.

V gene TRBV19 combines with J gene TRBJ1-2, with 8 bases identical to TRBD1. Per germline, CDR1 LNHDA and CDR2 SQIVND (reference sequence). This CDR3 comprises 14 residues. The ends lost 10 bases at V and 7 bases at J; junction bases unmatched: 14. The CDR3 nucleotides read TGTGCCACCGGACAGGGCTTTGATACGAGTGGCTACACCTTC. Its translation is CATGQGFDTSGYTF. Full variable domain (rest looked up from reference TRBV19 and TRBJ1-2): DGGITQSPKYLFRKEGQNVTLSCEQNLNHDAMYWYRQDPGQGLRLIYYSQIVNDFQKGDIAEGYSVSREKKESFPLTVTSAQKNPTAFYLCATGQGFDTSGYTFGSGTRLTVV.

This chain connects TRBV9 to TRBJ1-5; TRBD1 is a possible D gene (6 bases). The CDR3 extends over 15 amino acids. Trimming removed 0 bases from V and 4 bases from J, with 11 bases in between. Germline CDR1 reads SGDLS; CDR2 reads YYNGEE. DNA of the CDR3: TGTGCCAGCAGCGTAGAGGGAACAGGGAATCAGCCCCAGCATTTT. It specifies CASSVEGTGNQPQHF.

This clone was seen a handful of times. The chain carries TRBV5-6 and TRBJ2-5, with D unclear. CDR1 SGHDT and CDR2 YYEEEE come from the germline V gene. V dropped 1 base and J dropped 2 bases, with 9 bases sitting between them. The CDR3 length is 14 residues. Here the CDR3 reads CASSLFGRQETQYF. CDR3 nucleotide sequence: TGTGCCAGCAGCTTGTTTGGCAGACAAGAGACCCAGTACTTC.

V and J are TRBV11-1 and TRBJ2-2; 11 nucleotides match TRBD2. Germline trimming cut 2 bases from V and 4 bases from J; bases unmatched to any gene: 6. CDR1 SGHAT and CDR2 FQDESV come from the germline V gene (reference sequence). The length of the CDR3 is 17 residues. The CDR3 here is CASSLPLAGALTGELFF. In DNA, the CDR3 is TGTGCCAGCAGCTTACCACTAGCGGGAGCGCTCACCGGGGAGCTGTTTTTT.

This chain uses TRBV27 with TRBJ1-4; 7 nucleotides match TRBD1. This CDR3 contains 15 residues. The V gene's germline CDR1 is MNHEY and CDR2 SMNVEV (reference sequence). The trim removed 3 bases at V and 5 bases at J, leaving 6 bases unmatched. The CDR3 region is CASSLRGQRNEKLFF. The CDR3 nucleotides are TGTGCCAGCAGTTTGCGGGGACAGCGAAATGAAAAACTGTTTTTT.

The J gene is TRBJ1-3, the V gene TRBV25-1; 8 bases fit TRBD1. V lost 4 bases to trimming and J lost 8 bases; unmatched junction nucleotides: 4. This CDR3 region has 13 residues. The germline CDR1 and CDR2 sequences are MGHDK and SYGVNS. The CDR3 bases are TGTGCCAGCAGTGGGACAGGGATCGACACCATATATTTT. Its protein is CASSGTGIDTIYF.

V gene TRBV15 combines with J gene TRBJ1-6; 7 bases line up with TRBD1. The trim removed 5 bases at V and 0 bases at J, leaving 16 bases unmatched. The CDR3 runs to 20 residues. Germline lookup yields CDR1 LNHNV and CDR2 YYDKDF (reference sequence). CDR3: CATSPEGQLGLSSYNSPLHF. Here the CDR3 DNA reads TGTGCCACCAGCCCTGAGGGACAGTTGGGGCTAAGCTCCTATAATTCACCCCTCCACTTT.

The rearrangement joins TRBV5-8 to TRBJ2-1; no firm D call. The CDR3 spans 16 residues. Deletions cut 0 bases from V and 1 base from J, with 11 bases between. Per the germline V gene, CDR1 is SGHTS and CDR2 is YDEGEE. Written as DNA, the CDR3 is TGTGCCAGCAGCTTGGTTGCCAGGCTATCCTACAATGAGCAGTTCTTC. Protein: CASSLVARLSYNEQFF.

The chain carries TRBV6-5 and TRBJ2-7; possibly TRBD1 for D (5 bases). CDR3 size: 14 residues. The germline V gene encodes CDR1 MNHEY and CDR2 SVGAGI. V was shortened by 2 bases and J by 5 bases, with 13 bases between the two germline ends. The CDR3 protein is CASSYETGSDEQYF. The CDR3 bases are TGTGCCAGCAGTTACGAAACAGGTTCGGACGAGCAGTACTTC.

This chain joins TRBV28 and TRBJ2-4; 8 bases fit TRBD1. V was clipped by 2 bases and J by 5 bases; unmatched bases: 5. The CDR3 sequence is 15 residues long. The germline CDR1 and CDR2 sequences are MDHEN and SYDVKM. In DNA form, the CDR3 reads TGTGCCAGCAGTTTAGGCAGGGGGCCCGAAAACATTCAGTACTTC. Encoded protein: CASSLGRGPENIQYF.

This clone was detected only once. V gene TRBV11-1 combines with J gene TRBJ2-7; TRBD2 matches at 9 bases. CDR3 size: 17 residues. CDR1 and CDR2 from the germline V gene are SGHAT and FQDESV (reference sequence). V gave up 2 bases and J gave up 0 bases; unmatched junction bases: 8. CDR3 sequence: CASSLSLAGDLSYEQYF. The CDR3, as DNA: TGTGCCAGCAGCTTAAGTTTAGCGGGGGACCTCTCCTACGAGCAGTACTTC.

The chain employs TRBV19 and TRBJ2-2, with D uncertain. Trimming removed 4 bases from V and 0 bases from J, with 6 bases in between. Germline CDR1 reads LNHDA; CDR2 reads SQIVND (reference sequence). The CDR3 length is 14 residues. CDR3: CASSNNPNTGELFF. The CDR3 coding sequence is TGTGCCAGTAGTAACAATCCGAACACCGGGGAGCTGTTTTTT.

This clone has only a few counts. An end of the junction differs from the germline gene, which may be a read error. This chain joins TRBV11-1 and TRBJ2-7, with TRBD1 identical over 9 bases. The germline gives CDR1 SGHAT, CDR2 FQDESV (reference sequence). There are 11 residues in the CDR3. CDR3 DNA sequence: TGTGCCAGCAGCCGGGACAGGGAGCTGTACTTC. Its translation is CASSRDRELYF.

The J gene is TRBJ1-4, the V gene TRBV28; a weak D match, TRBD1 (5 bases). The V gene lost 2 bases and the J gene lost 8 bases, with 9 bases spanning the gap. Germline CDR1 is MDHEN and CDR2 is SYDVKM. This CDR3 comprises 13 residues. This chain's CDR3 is CASSLGGYEKLFF. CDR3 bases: TGTGCCAGCAGTTTAGGGGGGTACGAAAAACTGTTTTTT.

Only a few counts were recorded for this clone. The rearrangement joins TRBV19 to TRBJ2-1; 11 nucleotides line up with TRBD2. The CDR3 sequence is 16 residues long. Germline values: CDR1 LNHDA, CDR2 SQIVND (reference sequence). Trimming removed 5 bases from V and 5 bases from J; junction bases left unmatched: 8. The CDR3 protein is CASSARLAGSNNEQFF. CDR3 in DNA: TGTGCCAGTAGTGCCAGACTAGCGGGGTCTAACAATGAGCAGTTCTTC.

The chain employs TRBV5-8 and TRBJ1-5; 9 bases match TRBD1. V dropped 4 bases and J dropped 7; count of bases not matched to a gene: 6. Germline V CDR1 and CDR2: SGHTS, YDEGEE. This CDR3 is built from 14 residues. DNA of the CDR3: TGTGCCAGCAGCCCGGGACAGGGTACCCAGCCCCAGCATTTT. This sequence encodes CASSPGQGTQPQHF.

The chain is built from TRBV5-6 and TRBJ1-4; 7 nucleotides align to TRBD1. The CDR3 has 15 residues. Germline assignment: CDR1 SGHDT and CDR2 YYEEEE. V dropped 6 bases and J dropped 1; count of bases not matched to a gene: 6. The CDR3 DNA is TGTGCCAGCAACCGACAGGGCTTAACTAATGAAAAACTGTTTTTT. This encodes CASNRQGLTNEKLFF.

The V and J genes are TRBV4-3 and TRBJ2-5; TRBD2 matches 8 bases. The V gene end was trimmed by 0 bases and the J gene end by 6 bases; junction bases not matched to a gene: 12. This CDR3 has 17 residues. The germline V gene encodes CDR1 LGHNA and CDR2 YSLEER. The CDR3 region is CASSQDGPGGAWKTQYF. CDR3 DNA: TGCGCCAGCAGCCAAGATGGGCCGGGAGGGGCGTGGAAGACCCAGTACTTC.

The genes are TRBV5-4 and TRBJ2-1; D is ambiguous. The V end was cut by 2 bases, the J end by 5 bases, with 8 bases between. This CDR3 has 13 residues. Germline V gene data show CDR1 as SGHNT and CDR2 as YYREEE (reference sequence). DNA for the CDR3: TGTGCCAGCAGCTTTCCAGAAAACAATGAGCAGTTCTTC. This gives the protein CASSFPENNEQFF.